Listed here are 18 T cell receptor beta chains from one sample, sequenced in a study of shared clonotypes between healthy human individuals. TCRdb keeps only in-frame clones here, not all; method: immunoSEQ multiplex PCR. The table has almost 700,000 clones, 92% seen once. CD45RO negativity and positive selection for CCR7 defined naive CD8 cells, a population that excluded terminally differentiated effector memory CD45RA+ cells. Source material: naive CD8+ T cells sorted from blood. All receptors come from a man aged 25 to 40 in good health.

The genes are TRBV7-6 and TRBJ2-1, with 9 bases lining up with TRBD2. CDR3 size: 15 residues. V gave up 5 bases and J gave up 2 bases; unmatched junction bases: 4. Germline CDR1 SGHVS, CDR2 FNYEAQ. The CDR3 sequence is CASSPTSGAYNEQFF. The CDR3, as DNA: TGTGCCAGCAGCCCGACTAGCGGAGCCTACAATGAGCAGTTCTTC.

This clone came up once. The rearrangement links TRBV10-2 to TRBJ2-4, with D unclear. V was cut by 7 bases and J by 0 bases, with 13 bases left in between. Germline assignment: CDR1 WSHSY and CDR2 SAAADI. CDR3 length: 15 amino acids. CDR3 nucleotides: TGCGCCAGCATACGGTCTGAATTAGCCAAAAACATTCAGTACTTC. Its protein is CASIRSELAKNIQYF.

This clone came up once. This CDR3 is CASSSGLPYEQYF. CDR3 DNA: TGTGCCAGCAGCTCGGGACTCCCCTACGAGCAGTACTTC. The chain carries TRBV7-9 and TRBJ2-7, with a weak D call TRBD2 (6 bases). CDR3 length: 13 residues. Germline V gene sequence: CDR1 SEHNR, CDR2 FQNEAQ (reference sequence). Trimming pared 4 bases from V and 2 bases from J, leaving 9 bases between.

This rearrangement joins TRBV11-2 to TRBJ1-2; 9 bases are a match to TRBD1. The trim removed 5 bases at V and 8 bases at J, leaving 15 bases unmatched. This CDR3 is 16 amino acids long. Germline CDR1 is SGHAT and CDR2 is FQNNGV. The CDR3, as DNA: TGTGCCAGCAGCCCTTGGGACAGGGACTTAACTATCGGCTACACCTTC. It codes for CASSPWDRDLTIGYTF. The entire variable domain, with the rest obtained from reference TRBV11-2 and TRBJ1-2, is as follows: EAGVAQSPRYKIIEKRQSVAFWCNPISGHATLYWYQQILGQGPKLLIQFQNNGVVDDSQLPKDRFSAERLKGVDSTLKIQPAKLEDSAVYLCASSPWDRDLTIGYTFGSGTRLTVV.

The gene calls are TRBV30 and TRBJ2-1; no clear D gene. This CDR3 has 14 residues. Germline CDR1 GTSNPN, CDR2 SVGIG (reference sequence). V lost 3 bases and J 2 bases, leaving 11 bases between the germline ends. CDR3 in amino acids: CAWSYLGTYNEQFF. In DNA form, the CDR3 reads TGTGCCTGGAGCTATCTGGGCACCTACAATGAGCAGTTCTTC.

A note on this clone: Within the sample, other DNA sequences also encode this same CDR3. This chain uses TRBV4-1 with TRBJ2-1, with no clear D. The CDR3 is 14 residues long. V was trimmed by 0 bases and J by 3 bases, leaving 6 bases between them. The germline V gene encodes CDR1 MGHRA and CDR2 YSYEKL. The CDR3 here is CASSQEGSYNEQFF. CDR3 nucleotide sequence: TGCGCCAGCAGCCAAGAAGGCAGCTACAATGAGCAGTTCTTC.

This CDR3 is CASSSGDRILRYF. The CDR3 nucleotides are TGTGCCAGCAGCTCTGGGGACCGCATTTTGAGGTACTTC. V gene TRBV7-9 combines with J gene TRBJ2-7; D is perhaps TRBD1 or TRBD2 (5 bases each). The ends were cut back, 4 bases at V and 12 bases at J, with 19 bases in the middle. The germline gives CDR1 SEHNR, CDR2 FQNEAQ (reference sequence). This CDR3 spans 13 amino acids.

The chain is built from TRBV14 and TRBJ2-1; 9 nucleotides match TRBD1. Germline values: CDR1 SGHDN, CDR2 FVKESK. V trimming: 3 bases; J trimming: 4 bases; junction bases outside the gene matches: 7. This CDR3 spans 16 amino acids. The CDR3 loop is CASSHDGQGHYNEQFF. CDR3 DNA: TGTGCCAGCAGCCATGACGGACAGGGGCATTACAATGAGCAGTTCTTC. The full variable domain, with the rest looked up from reference TRBV14 and TRBJ2-1, is EAGVTQFPSHSVIEKGQTVTLRCDPISGHDNLYWYRRVMGKEIKFLLHFVKESKQDESGMPNNRFLAERTGGTYSTLKVQPAELEDSGVYFCASSHDGQGHYNEQFFGPGTRLTVL.

CDR3 residues: CASSGPLDSYNEQFF. The CDR3 nucleotides are TGTGCCAGCAGTGGACCGTTAGACTCCTACAATGAGCAGTTCTTC. This chain links TRBV2 with TRBJ2-1; no reliable D call. CDR1 is SNHLY and CDR2 is FYNNEI in the germline V gene. Trimming took off 4 bases at V and 0 bases at J, with 10 bases between the two ends. This CDR3 is 15 amino acids long.

V and J are TRBV29-1 and TRBJ1-1, with D unresolved. This CDR3 comprises 12 residues. Germline CDR1 is SQVTM and CDR2 is ANQGSEA. Deletions cut 5 bases from V and 5 bases from J, with 12 bases between. CDR3 sequence (DNA): TGCAGCGTTTATGGTCTCGGGACTGAAGCTTTCTTT. Encoded protein: CSVYGLGTEAFF.

This chain uses TRBV5-1 with TRBJ1-5; D perhaps matches TRBD1 (6 bases). V was trimmed by 0 bases and J by 1 base, leaving 14 bases between them. Germline values: CDR1 SGHRS, CDR2 YFSETQ. This CDR3 comprises 17 residues. The CDR3 DNA follows: TGCGCCAGCAGCTTGGCCGAGGGGGGCTCGAGCAATCAGCCCCAGCATTTT. Translation gives CASSLAEGGSSNQPQHF.

Details on this clone: The DNA is left out, because the CDR3 cannot be placed on it with certainty; the CDR3 is given as TCRdb lists it. The chain carries TRBV28 and TRBJ2-1; TRBD2 is the table's D call, not checked against the DNA. Per germline, CDR1 MDHEN and CDR2 SYDVKM. The CDR3 spans 20 residues, counting both ends. CDR3 amino acids: CASSSVPGLAGGPSYNEQFF.

The chain joins TRBV27 to TRBJ2-7; no clear D. The CDR3 extends over 14 amino acids. The germline V and J ends were trimmed by 4 bases and 3 bases, with 13 bases remaining between them. From germline, CDR1 is MNHEY and CDR2 SMNVEV (reference sequence). This CDR3 is CASSWRRDYYEQYF. Here the CDR3 DNA reads TGTGCCAGCAGTTGGCGCAGAGATTACTACGAGCAGTACTTC.

The chain carries TRBV2 and TRBJ2-1; 13 positions match TRBD2. V trimming: 5 bases; J trimming: 6 bases; junction bases outside the gene matches: 7. Germline V lookup: CDR1 SNHLY, CDR2 FYNNEI. The CDR3 spans 16 residues. This chain's CDR3 is CASSPGLAGVFNEQFF. The DNA for the CDR3 is TGTGCCAGCAGTCCAGGACTAGCGGGAGTTTTCAATGAGCAGTTCTTC.

This clone showed up just once. The V and J genes are TRBV11-2 and TRBJ2-3; 7 bases line up with TRBD2. CDR3 length equals 15 residues. Germline V gene lookup returns CDR1 SGHAT and CDR2 FQNNGV. V shed 1 base, J shed 5 bases, and the junction held 6 bases outside the gene matches. CDR3 sequence: CASSLGGGEGDTQYF. In DNA form, the CDR3 reads TGTGCCAGCAGCTTAGGCGGAGGGGAGGGAGATACGCAGTATTTT.

V gene TRBV27 combines with J gene TRBJ2-7; TRBD2 is a possible D gene (6 bases). V was shortened by 5 bases and J by 3 bases, with 14 bases between the two germline ends. CDR1 and CDR2 from the germline V gene are MNHEY and SMNVEV (reference sequence). There are 14 residues in the CDR3. In nucleotides, the CDR3 is TGTGCCAGCAGTCCCGAGGCCGGGGGCTACGAGCAGTACTTC. This gives the protein CASSPEAGGYEQYF.

The gene calls are TRBV28 and TRBJ2-7; D not resolved. The CDR3 consists of 11 residues. CDR1 is MDHEN, CDR2 SYDVKM, per germline. V shed 6 bases and J shed 0 bases, with 3 bases lying between them. The CDR3 spells CASRYSYEQYF. DNA for the CDR3: TGTGCCAGCAGATACTCCTACGAGCAGTACTTC.

The V call is TRBV27, the J call TRBJ1-2; 8 bases align to TRBD1. There are 14 residues in the CDR3. J gave up 6 bases and V 0 bases, and 3 bases lay outside the gene matches. CDR1 MNHEY and CDR2 SMNVEV come from the germline V gene (reference sequence). CDR3 bases: TGTGCCAGCAGTTTATCAGGACAGGGACATGGCTACACCTTC. Translating gives CASSLSGQGHGYTF.